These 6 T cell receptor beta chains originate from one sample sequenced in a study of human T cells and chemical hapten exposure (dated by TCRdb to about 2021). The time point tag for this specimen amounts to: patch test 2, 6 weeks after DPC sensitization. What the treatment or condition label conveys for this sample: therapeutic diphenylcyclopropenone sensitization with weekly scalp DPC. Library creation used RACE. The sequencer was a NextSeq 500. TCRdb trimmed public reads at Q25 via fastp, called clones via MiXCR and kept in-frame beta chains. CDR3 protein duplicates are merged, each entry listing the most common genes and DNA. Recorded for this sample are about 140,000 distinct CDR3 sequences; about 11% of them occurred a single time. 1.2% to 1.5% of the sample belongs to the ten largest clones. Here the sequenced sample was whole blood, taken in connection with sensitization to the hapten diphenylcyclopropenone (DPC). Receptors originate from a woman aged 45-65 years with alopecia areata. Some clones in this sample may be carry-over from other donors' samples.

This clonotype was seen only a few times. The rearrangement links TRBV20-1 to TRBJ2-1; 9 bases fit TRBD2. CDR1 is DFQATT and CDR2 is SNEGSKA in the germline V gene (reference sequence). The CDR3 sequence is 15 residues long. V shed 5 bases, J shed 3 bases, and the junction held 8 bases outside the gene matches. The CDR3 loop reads CSARKASGNYNEQFF. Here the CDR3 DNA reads TGCAGTGCTCGAAAGGCTAGCGGGAACTACAATGAGCAGTTCTTC.

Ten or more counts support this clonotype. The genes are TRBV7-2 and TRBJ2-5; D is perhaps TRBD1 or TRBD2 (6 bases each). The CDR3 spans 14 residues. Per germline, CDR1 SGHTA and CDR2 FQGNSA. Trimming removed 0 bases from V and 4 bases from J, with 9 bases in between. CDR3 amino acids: CASSLAGGRETQYF. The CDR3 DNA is TGTGCCAGCAGCTTAGCAGGGGGGCGAGAGACCCAGTACTTC.

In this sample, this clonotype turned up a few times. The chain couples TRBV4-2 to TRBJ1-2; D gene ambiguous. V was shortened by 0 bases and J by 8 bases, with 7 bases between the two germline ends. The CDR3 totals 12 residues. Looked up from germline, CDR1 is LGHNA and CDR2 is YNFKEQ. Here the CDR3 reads CASSQDSEGYTF. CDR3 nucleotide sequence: TGTGCCAGCAGCCAAGATAGCGAGGGCTACACCTTC.

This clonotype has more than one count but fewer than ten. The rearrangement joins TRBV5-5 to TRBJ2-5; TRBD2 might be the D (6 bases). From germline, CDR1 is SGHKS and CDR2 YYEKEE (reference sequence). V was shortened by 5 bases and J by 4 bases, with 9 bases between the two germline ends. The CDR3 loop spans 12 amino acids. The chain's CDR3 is CASSRGTETQYF. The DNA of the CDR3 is TGTGCCAGCAGTCGGGGGACAGAGACCCAGTACTTC.

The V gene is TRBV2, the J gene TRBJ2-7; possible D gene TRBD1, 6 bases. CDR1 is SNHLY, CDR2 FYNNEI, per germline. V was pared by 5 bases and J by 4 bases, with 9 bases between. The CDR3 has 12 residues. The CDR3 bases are TGTGCCAGCAGTAGGGACAAATACGAGCAGTACTTC. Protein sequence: CASSRDKYEQYF.

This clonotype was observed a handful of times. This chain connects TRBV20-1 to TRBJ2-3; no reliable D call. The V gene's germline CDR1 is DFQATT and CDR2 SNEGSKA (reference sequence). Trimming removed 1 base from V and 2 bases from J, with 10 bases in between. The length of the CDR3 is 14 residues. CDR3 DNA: TGCAGTGCTAGAGGTCCCTACCTCACAGATACGCAGTATTTT. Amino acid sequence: CSARGPYLTDTQYF.